These 2 T cell receptor beta chains came from one sample sequenced in a study of Tregs in tolerant kidney transplant recipients. Profiling relied on immunoSEQ multiplex PCR, and the TCRdb table lists in-frame clones only, not all of them. The clone table shows 25,000 or so clones, with the ten largest holding over 4%. Related graft donors supplied nonmyeloablative bone marrow transplants, and mixed chimerism was transient. Here the sequenced sample was CD4+ T cells from blood (PBMCs), taken 6 months after the transplant. These receptors originate from a human patient who received a combined kidney and bone marrow transplant. Some T cells may be provided by the graft donor.

Note on this clone: The read ends 3 residues shy of where the CDR3 ends; the end is completed using the germline J gene. The chain carries TRBV7-9 and TRBJ1-5; D is ambiguous. The CDR3 contains 13 residues. V was cut by 2 bases and J by 2 bases, with 4 bases left in between. Germline CDR1 is SEHNR and CDR2 is FQNEAQ (reference sequence). The CDR3 loop is CASSLSGNQPQHF. The sequenced CDR3 bases are TGTGCCAGCAGCTTATCGGGCAATCAGCCC.

On this clone itself: The CDR3 end lies 3 residues beyond the end of the read and is filled in from the germline J gene. This chain uses TRBV5-5 with TRBJ1-2, with 7 bases identical to TRBD1. Germline V gives CDR1 SGHKS, CDR2 YYEKEE (reference sequence). The ends lost 4 bases at V and 3 bases at J; junction bases unmatched: 9. The CDR3 totals 15 residues. Incomplete CDR3 DNA: TGTGCCAGCAGCCCAAACAGGGGAAGGGACTATGGC. Its protein is CASSPNRGRDYG. The CDR3 in full is CASSPNRGRDYGYTF. Full variable domain (missing parts from reference TRBV5-5 and TRBJ1-2): DAGVTQSPTHLIKTRGQQVTLRCSPISGHKSVSWYQQVLGQGPQFIFQYYEKEERGRGNFPDRFSARQFPNYSSELNVNALLLGDSALYLCASSPNRGRDYGYTFGSGTRLTVV.